Given below is one T cell receptor (beta chain) in context. Its antigen is not known. The data stem from a study of cytomegalovirus exposure and HLA in healthy donors. General study findings and limits: Cytomegalovirus-associated status was assigned to roughly 160 TCR beta chains.

Vbeta (60) and Jbeta (13) primers were used in the PCR. Here immunoSEQ multiplex PCR was the method, and the copy in TCRdb shows in-frame clones only, minus some. Found here are approximately 100,000 clones, roughly four fifths of them singletons; the top ten hold more than 2.5%. This CDR3 spans 16 amino acids. CDR1 is MDHEN and CDR2 is SYDVKM in the germline V gene. V lost 4 bases and J lost 4, with 16 bases in between. Specimen: PBMCs. The clonotype originates from a male donor in good health and CMV-seropositive. The chain carries TRBV28 and TRBJ2-2; D possibly corresponds to TRBD2 (6 bases). As DNA, the CDR3 is TGTGCCAGCAGTTGGGGGTCGGGGGAAATCACCGGGGAGCTGTTTTTT. This encodes CASSWGSGEITGELFF.